These 24 T cell receptor beta chains came from one sample sequenced in a study of shared clonotypes between healthy human individuals. Sequencing was performed with immunoSEQ multiplex PCR; in TCRdb, only in-frame clones are kept and a portion is missing. The sample has roughly 1,800,000 clones; roughly 94% are singletons. CD8 cells regarded as naive lacked CD45RO, were positively chosen for CCR7, and omitted terminally differentiated effector memory CD45RA+ cells. Sequenced sample: naive CD8+ T cells sorted from blood. These receptors were obtained from a man aged 18 to 35 in good health.

Concerning this clone itself: Other DNA variants within this sample encode the same CDR3. This chain links TRBV13 with TRBJ2-1; no definite D call. Germline loops: CDR1 PRHDT, CDR2 FYEKMQ (reference sequence). The CDR3 totals 13 residues. Trimming removed 5 bases from V and 4 bases from J, with 9 bases in between. CDR3 DNA: TGTGCCAGCAGCCTAGACGGATACAATGAGCAGTTCTTC. It yields the protein CASSLDGYNEQFF.

V is TRBV28 and J is TRBJ1-4; no firm D call. Trimming left V 8 bases short and J 10 bases short, with 11 bases between. The CDR3 extends over 11 amino acids. Germline V gene sequence: CDR1 MDHEN, CDR2 SYDVKM. The CDR3 nucleotides are TGTGCCAGCGGCCCCCCAGGAAAACTGTTTTTT. It codes for CASGPPGKLFF. The entire variable domain, with the rest obtained from reference TRBV28 and TRBJ1-4, is as follows: DVKVTQSSRYLVKRTGEKVFLECVQDMDHENMFWYRQDPGLGLRLIYFSYDVKMKEKGDIPEGYSVSREKKERFSLILESASTNQTSMYLCASGPPGKLFFGSGTQLSVL.

This clone was found once. The chain is built from TRBV28 and TRBJ2-1; D is perhaps TRBD1 (6 bases). CDR1 and CDR2 from the germline V gene are MDHEN and SYDVKM. V lost 7 bases and J lost 4, with 17 bases in between. CDR3 length: 15 residues. The CDR3 nucleotides are TGTGCCAGCAAAGGTGAAGGGGGTGCGTACAATGAGCAGTTCTTC. Its translation is CASKGEGGAYNEQFF.

CDR3 DNA sequence: TGTGCCAGCAGCTTAGGGGGGACGAAAGGGGGAGATACGCAGTATTTT. It translates to CASSLGGTKGGDTQYF. This chain joins TRBV11-3 and TRBJ2-3; tentatively, D is TRBD1 (6 bases). The V and J ends lost 1 base and 5 bases respectively, with 16 bases between them. CDR3 length: 16 amino acids. Per germline, CDR1 SGHNT and CDR2 YENEEA.

The chain joins TRBV10-3 to TRBJ2-7; D is undetermined. Between the trimmed V and J ends, which lost 10 bases and 3 bases, there was a span of 19 bases. Germline V gene lookup returns CDR1 ENHRY and CDR2 SYGVKD. The CDR3 has 14 amino acids. The CDR3 coding sequence is TGTGCCACCGAAGAGACCCCTCAAATCTACGAGCAGTACTTC. Translation: CATEETPQIYEQYF.

V and J are TRBV5-4 and TRBJ1-3, with a possible D match to TRBD1 (6 bases). This CDR3 has 14 amino acids. Germline loops: CDR1 SGHNT, CDR2 YYREEE (reference sequence). The ends were cut back, 6 bases at V and 0 bases at J, with 10 bases in the middle. CDR3 in DNA: TGTGCCAGCACCTCACAGGGCTCTGGAAACACCATATATTTT. This codes for CASTSQGSGNTIYF.

This rearrangement joins TRBV13 to TRBJ2-2; 12 nucleotides match TRBD2. V lost 2 bases and J lost 6; bases outside the gene matches: 1. CDR1 and CDR2 (germline): PRHDT, FYEKMQ (reference sequence). CDR3 length equals 15 residues. Here the CDR3 DNA reads TGTGCCAGCAGCTTAACTAGCGGGGGGCCCGGGGAGCTGTTTTTT. Translating gives CASSLTSGGPGELFF.

The chain combines TRBV4-1 with TRBJ1-3; 7 bases agree with TRBD1. The CDR3 contains 19 residues. CDR1 and CDR2 from the germline V gene are MGHRA and YSYEKL. V trimming: 0 bases; J trimming: 0 bases; junction bases outside the gene matches: 11. The CDR3: CASSQDPIQGQDSGNTIYF. The CDR3 bases are TGCGCCAGCAGCCAAGATCCCATCCAAGGACAGGACTCTGGAAACACCATATATTTT.

The rearrangement uses TRBV6-1 and TRBJ1-2; the match to TRBD1 covers 9 bases. The germline gives CDR1 MNHNS, CDR2 SASEGT. V trimming: 11 bases; J trimming: 3 bases; junction bases outside the gene matches: 7. This CDR3 comprises 13 residues. The CDR3 DNA reads TGTGCCGCGGACAGGGGAGAAGACTATGGCTACACCTTC. Its translation: CAADRGEDYGYTF.

This sequence joins TRBV10-3 and TRBJ1-1, with D possibly matching TRBD1 (5 bases). The germline CDR1 and CDR2 sequences are ENHRY and SYGVKD. Trimming removed 11 bases at V and 1 base at J, with 14 bases between. The CDR3 is 13 residues long. The CDR3 reads CAVHPTENTEAFF. DNA for the CDR3: TGTGCCGTACACCCGACAGAGAACACTGAAGCTTTCTTT.

The rearrangement links TRBV11-3 to TRBJ2-1, with a tentative D call TRBD1 (6 bases). The CDR3 consists of 13 residues. CDR1 and CDR2 from the germline V gene are SGHNT and YENEEA. The V end was cut by 3 bases, the J end by 6 bases, with 9 bases between. CDR3: CASSLRGGNEQFF. DNA of the CDR3: TGTGCCAGCAGCTTGCGAGGGGGCAATGAGCAGTTCTTC.

Comment on this clone: At one boundary the junction diverges from the germline segment, which might be a read error. The J gene is TRBJ2-3, the V gene TRBV27; no definite D call. Germline V gene sequence: CDR1 MNHEY, CDR2 SMNVEV (reference sequence). CDR3 size: 14 residues. The CDR3: CASSLSRLGDTQYF. The CDR3 coding sequence is TGTGCCAGCAGTCTATCCCGGTTGGGGGATACGCAGTATTTT.

The J gene is TRBJ1-1, the V gene TRBV6-5; the match to TRBD1 covers 10 bases. This CDR3 has 13 amino acids. Germline CDR1 is MNHEY and CDR2 is SVGAGI. The junction had 4 bases not matched to a gene; V was cut back by 5 bases and J by 7 bases. CDR3 coding DNA: TGTGCCAGCAGTCTCGGACAGGGGGGTGAAGCTTTCTTT. It yields the protein CASSLGQGGEAFF.

Turning to this clone: This CDR3 is also generated by other DNA sequences in the sample. The chain recombines TRBV6-5 with TRBJ2-1; D is uncertain. Trimming removed 0 bases at V and 9 bases at J, with 9 bases between. CDR3 length: 13 amino acids. From germline, CDR1 is MNHEY and CDR2 SVGAGI. CDR3 sequence (DNA): TGTGCCAGCAGTTACTCGAATGCTGGTGAGCAGTTCTTC. It encodes CASSYSNAGEQFF.

Details on this clone: Other DNA sequences in the same sample also yield this CDR3. The chain links TRBV6-5 to TRBJ1-1; D is undetermined. The V gene's germline CDR1 is MNHEY and CDR2 SVGAGI. V lost 5 bases and J lost 2, with 6 bases in between. This CDR3 region has 12 residues. CDR3 DNA: TGTGCCAGCAGTCCAGGAAACACTGAAGCTTTCTTT. Translated, it gives CASSPGNTEAFF.

This chain links TRBV5-4 with TRBJ1-2; D is uncertain. This CDR3 comprises 13 residues. Germline V CDR1 and CDR2: SGHNT, YYREEE (reference sequence). V shed 1 base and J shed 4 bases, with 8 bases lying between them. CDR3 amino acids: CASSLSGSYGYTF. The DNA of the CDR3 is TGTGCCAGCAGCTTGTCCGGGAGCTATGGCTACACCTTC. Based on the CDR3 plus reference TRBV5-4 and TRBJ1-2, the full variable domain is ETGVTQSPTHLIKTRGQQVTLRCSSQSGHNTVSWYQQALGQGPQFIFQYYREEENGRGNFPPRFSGLQFPNYSSELNVNALELDDSALYLCASSLSGSYGYTFGSGTRLTVV.

The chain couples TRBV6-5 to TRBJ2-3; perhaps TRBD1 as D (6 bases). The CDR3 runs 14 residues. Germline V gives CDR1 MNHEY, CDR2 SVGAGI. The ends were cut back, 3 bases at V and 6 bases at J, with 13 bases in the middle. CDR3 sequence: CASSYGKGEDTQYF. CDR3 nucleotides: TGTGCCAGCAGTTATGGCAAGGGGGAGGATACGCAGTATTTT.

The V call is TRBV4-1, the J call TRBJ1-3; D gene ambiguous. This CDR3 region has 14 residues. The germline CDR1 and CDR2 sequences are MGHRA and YSYEKL. The V end lost 0 bases, the J end lost 7 bases, and 10 bases lay between the germline ends. CDR3 nucleotides: TGCGCCAGCAGCCAAGAAACGAGGGTTAACACCATATATTTT. This translates into CASSQETRVNTIYF.

V gene TRBV9 combines with J gene TRBJ1-3; TRBD1 is a possible D gene (6 bases). The CDR3 totals 16 residues. Germline lookup yields CDR1 SGDLS and CDR2 YYNGEE. V was trimmed by 0 bases and J by 2 bases, leaving 12 bases between them. The CDR3 sequence is CASSVGQGQAGNTIYF. CDR3 sequence (DNA): TGTGCCAGCAGCGTAGGGCAGGGACAAGCTGGAAACACCATATATTTT. Based on the CDR3 plus reference TRBV9 and TRBJ1-3, the full variable domain is DSGVTQTPKHLITATGQRVTLRCSPRSGDLSVYWYQQSLDQGLQFLIQYYNGEERAKGNILERFSAQQFPDLHSELNLSSLELGDSALYFCASSVGQGQAGNTIYFGEGSWLTVV.

The chain joins TRBV28 to TRBJ2-3; 8 bases match TRBD2. The CDR3 consists of 13 residues. CDR1 is MDHEN, CDR2 SYDVKM, per germline. Germline trimming cut 6 bases from V and 8 bases from J; bases unmatched to any gene: 7. The CDR3 nucleotides read TGTGCCAGCAGCCCTCACGGGGGGGCTACGCAGTATTTT. It specifies CASSPHGGATQYF.

The chain couples TRBV7-2 to TRBJ2-7; 9 bases are a match to TRBD2. The germline V gene has CDR1 SGHTA and CDR2 FQGNSA. This CDR3 contains 15 residues. V dropped 4 bases and J dropped 2; count of bases not matched to a gene: 6. CDR3: CASSSRTSVAYEQYF. In DNA, the CDR3 is TGTGCCAGCAGCTCGAGGACTAGCGTAGCCTACGAGCAGTACTTC.

The rearrangement links TRBV4-2 to TRBJ2-7; 8 nucleotides match TRBD1. Germline CDR1 is LGHNA and CDR2 is YNFKEQ. V shed 3 bases and J 4 bases; nucleotides not matched to a gene: 5. CDR3 length: 14 residues. This chain's CDR3 is CASSQGGQAYEQYF. CDR3 nucleotide sequence: TGTGCCAGCAGCCAGGGGGGACAGGCGTACGAGCAGTACTTC.

The chain joins TRBV4-1 to TRBJ1-1; D perhaps matches TRBD1 (6 bases). Trimming removed 3 bases at V and 0 bases at J, with 11 bases between. Per the germline V gene, CDR1 is MGHRA and CDR2 is YSYEKL. The CDR3 runs 15 residues. The CDR3 loop reads CASSQAKGVNTEAFF. The CDR3 bases are TGCGCCAGCAGCCAGGCCAAGGGGGTGAACACTGAAGCTTTCTTT.

The chain employs TRBV13 and TRBJ2-7; 10 bases align to TRBD1. Germline values: CDR1 PRHDT, CDR2 FYEKMQ (reference sequence). V gave up 5 bases and J gave up 4 bases; unmatched junction bases: 8. The CDR3 totals 15 residues. CDR3 region: CASSPVGTGVYEQYF. For the CDR3, the DNA is TGTGCCAGCAGCCCAGTCGGGACAGGGGTGTACGAGCAGTACTTC.